This passage covers 21 T cell receptor beta chains from one sample sequenced in a study of blood T cell repertoires in COVID-19. Data came from immunoSEQ multiplex PCR; TCRdb stores just in-frame clones and leaves some out. The sample carries under 100,000 clones, 80% to 90% recorded once. Sequencing used peripheral blood. Receptors were obtained from a human donor in a cohort sampled during active COVID-19.

This clone was observed a single time. The V and J genes are TRBV15 and TRBJ2-1; TRBD1 matches 10 bases. The J segment lost 3 bases and the V segment lost 3 bases, leaving 20 bases of the junction unmatched. The CDR3 totals 21 residues. Germline lookup yields CDR1 LNHNV and CDR2 YYDKDF (reference sequence). In nucleotides, the CDR3 is TGTGCCACCAGCAGTTCCCGGGACAGGGGTACCCCAACCGCCCTCTACAATGAGCAGTTCTTC. It encodes CATSSSRDRGTPTALYNEQFF.

This clone was seen a single time. The chain couples TRBV7-6 to TRBJ2-1; 8 bases fit TRBD2. Germline-derived CDR1 and CDR2 are SGHVS and FNYEAQ. The CDR3 sequence is 16 residues long. J lost 1 base, V lost 5 bases, and 7 bases had no gene match. The CDR3 here is CASSRPREASYNEQFF. For the CDR3, the DNA is TGTGCCAGCAGCCGTCCGCGGGAGGCATCCTACAATGAGCAGTTCTTC.

The CDR3, as DNA: TGCGCCAGCAGCCGGGGCGGGAGCGGCCAAGAGACCCAGTACTTC. As protein: CASSRGGSGQETQYF. The V call is TRBV5-1, the J call TRBJ2-5, with 7 bases that match TRBD2. There are 15 residues in the CDR3. Germline trimming cut 4 bases from V and 1 base from J; bases unmatched to any gene: 7. CDR1 and CDR2 (germline): SGHRS, YFSETQ.

The V call is TRBV5-4, the J call TRBJ1-4, with TRBD1 as a possible D gene (5 bases). The CDR3 extends over 15 amino acids. Per the germline V gene, CDR1 is SGHNT and CDR2 is YYREEE (reference sequence). V was cut by 4 bases and J by 5 bases, with 15 bases left in between. The CDR3 spells CASSPPGAGNEKLFF. The CDR3 DNA sequence: TGTGCCAGCAGCCCTCCTGGGGCGGGAAATGAAAAACTGTTTTTT.

The rearrangement joins TRBV28 to TRBJ1-1; the D gene is possibly TRBD1 (5 bases). Germline V gene data show CDR1 as MDHEN and CDR2 as SYDVKM. This CDR3 is 12 amino acids long. Trimming left V 5 bases short and J 4 bases short, with 8 bases between. The CDR3 region is CASSLQVTEAFF. CDR3 in DNA: TGTGCCAGCAGTCTACAGGTCACTGAAGCTTTCTTT. Combining the CDR3 with reference TRBV28 and TRBJ1-1 gives the whole variable domain DVKVTQSSRYLVKRTGEKVFLECVQDMDHENMFWYRQDPGLGLRLIYFSYDVKMKEKGDIPEGYSVSREKKERFSLILESASTNQTSMYLCASSLQVTEAFFGQGTRLTVV.

V gene TRBV2 combines with J gene TRBJ1-5; D unclear. V lost 3 bases and J 11 bases, leaving 14 bases between the germline ends. The CDR3 extends over 13 amino acids. Germline V gene sequence: CDR1 SNHLY, CDR2 FYNNEI. CDR3: CASSDGRQTAQHF. Written as DNA, the CDR3 is TGTGCCAGCAGTGATGGCAGGCAGACGGCCCAGCATTTT.

The gene calls are TRBV18 and TRBJ2-5; D may be TRBD1 (5 bases). Per germline, CDR1 KGHSH and CDR2 LQKENI. The CDR3 has 15 amino acids. V lost 0 bases and J 4 bases, leaving 12 bases between the germline ends. CDR3 nucleotide sequence: TGTGCCAGCTCACCACCAAGGGGTGGGCGAGAGACCCAGTACTTC. Translated: CASSPPRGGRETQYF. The full variable domain, its missing parts supplied by reference TRBV18 and TRBJ2-5, is NAGVMQNPRHLVRRRGQEARLRCSPMKGHSHVYWYRQLPEEGLKFMVYLQKENIIDESGMPKERFSAEFPKEGPSILRIQQVVRGDSAAYFCASSPPRGGRETQYFGPGTRLLVL.

The chain employs TRBV2 and TRBJ2-1; a weak D match, TRBD2 (7 bases). The CDR3 runs to 14 residues. The germline V gene encodes CDR1 SNHLY and CDR2 FYNNEI. The V gene lost 11 bases and the J gene lost 2 bases, with 16 bases spanning the gap. In DNA, the CDR3 is TGTGCCTCCGGGGGCGGGAGCGCCTACAATGAGCAGTTCTTC. It encodes CASGGGSAYNEQFF.

V gene TRBV28 combines with J gene TRBJ2-1; 9 nucleotides match TRBD2. Germline loops: CDR1 MDHEN, CDR2 SYDVKM. The CDR3 has 17 amino acids. The V gene end was trimmed by 3 bases and the J gene end by 2 bases; junction bases not matched to a gene: 8. The CDR3 loop reads CASSFPPRTSAYNEQFF. The DNA for the CDR3 is TGTGCCAGCAGTTTCCCCCCCCGGACTAGCGCCTACAATGAGCAGTTCTTC.

The rearrangement uses TRBV19 and TRBJ1-2; possible D gene TRBD1, 6 bases. The ends were cut back, 8 bases at V and 4 bases at J, with 17 bases in the middle. Germline CDR1 reads LNHDA; CDR2 reads SQIVND (reference sequence). CDR3 size: 14 residues. As DNA, the CDR3 is TGTGCCAGTCTGGGGGCCCTGGCAGTCTATGGCTACACCTTC. The encoded protein is CASLGALAVYGYTF.

This rearrangement joins TRBV19 to TRBJ1-4; 7 bases match TRBD1. With V trimmed by 2 bases and J by 5 bases, 5 bases remained unmatched. The CDR3 has 15 residues. Germline CDR1 and CDR2: LNHDA and SQIVND (reference sequence). In nucleotides, the CDR3 is TGTGCCAGTAGTATAAGAGGGACAGAGAATGAAAAACTGTTTTTT. It yields the protein CASSIRGTENEKLFF.

The rearrangement uses TRBV27 and TRBJ1-5; D may be TRBD1 (6 bases). The CDR3 is 14 residues long. Per germline, CDR1 MNHEY and CDR2 SMNVEV (reference sequence). V lost 2 bases and J lost 2, with 7 bases in between. The CDR3 loop is CASSLRTGNQPQHF. The CDR3 DNA follows: TGTGCCAGCAGTTTAAGGACAGGCAATCAGCCCCAGCATTTT.

The chain joins TRBV2 to TRBJ2-2, with TRBD1 as a possible D gene (5 bases). V lost 6 bases and J lost 5, with 13 bases in between. Germline-derived CDR1 and CDR2 are SNHLY and FYNNEI. The CDR3 has 14 residues. The CDR3 nucleotides are TGTGCCAGCAGGGGCCTTCAGGGAACCGGGGAGCTGTTTTTT. This translates into CASRGLQGTGELFF.

The table lists this clone with a count of one. The chain uses TRBV3-1 (or the pseudogene TRBV3-2) and TRBJ1-3; the D is unclear. The CDR3 spans 14 residues. The germline V gene has CDR1 LGHDT and CDR2 YNNKEL (reference sequence). V dropped 4 bases and J dropped 2 bases, with 9 bases sitting between them. CDR3 residues: CASSPPGTGNTIYF. In DNA form, the CDR3 reads TGTGCCAGCAGCCCCCCGGGAACTGGAAACACCATATATTTT.

A remark on this clone: One junction end disagrees with the germline gene, perhaps due to a read error. The chain employs TRBV7-3 and TRBJ1-1, with D unresolved. Germline V CDR1 and CDR2: SGHTA, FQGTGA. This CDR3 comprises 13 residues. The CDR3 is CASSFSPNTKAFF. DNA for the CDR3: TGTGCCAGCAGCTTCTCCCCGAACACTAAAGCTTTCTTT.

J is TRBJ1-1 and V is TRBV3-1 (or the pseudogene TRBV3-2), with D uncertain. This CDR3 comprises 12 residues. V lost 4 bases, J lost 0 bases, and 3 bases lay in between. Germline CDR1 is LGHDT and CDR2 is YNNKEL (reference sequence). The CDR3 DNA reads as TGTGCCAGCAGCCTCATGAACACTGAAGCTTTCTTT. Translation: CASSLMNTEAFF.

The chain links TRBV3-1 (or the pseudogene TRBV3-2) to TRBJ2-7, with 7 bases that match TRBD2. Germline values: CDR1 LGHDT, CDR2 YNNKEL (reference sequence). The V gene end was trimmed by 2 bases and the J gene end by 0 bases; junction bases not matched to a gene: 13. The CDR3 loop spans 18 amino acids. The CDR3 nucleotides read TGTGCCAGCAGCCAACCCTTCTCCCCTACTAGCGTCTCCTACGAGCAGTACTTC. Translation: CASSQPFSPTSVSYEQYF.

The rearrangement joins TRBV5-1 to TRBJ2-3, with 12 positions matching TRBD2. The V segment lost 3 bases and the J segment 4 bases; nucleotides outside the gene matches: 9. Germline assignment: CDR1 SGHRS and CDR2 YFSETQ. This CDR3 is built from 17 residues. DNA of the CDR3: TGCGCCAGCAGCTCGACTAGCGGGAGAAGGATCGCAGATACGCAGTATTTT. The encoded protein is CASSSTSGRRIADTQYF.

This chain links TRBV29-1 with TRBJ2-1; TRBD2 agrees at 8 bases. This CDR3 contains 13 residues. Unmatched junction bases numbered 12, after V lost 7 bases and J lost 10 bases. Germline V gene sequence: CDR1 SQVTM, CDR2 ANQGSEA. CDR3 residues: CSASPQLAEEQFF. The CDR3 DNA follows: TGCAGCGCCTCCCCCCAACTAGCGGAGGAGCAGTTCTTC.

This clone was seen once. V gene TRBV2 combines with J gene TRBJ2-1; 9 bases fit TRBD2. Per the germline V gene, CDR1 is SNHLY and CDR2 is FYNNEI. This CDR3 is built from 16 residues. V was pared by 6 bases and J by 7 bases, with 13 bases of the junction left unmatched. Written as DNA, the CDR3 is TGTGCCAGCAGCCACAGAGAGGTAGCGGGAGCTAATGAGCAGTTCTTC. Protein product: CASSHREVAGANEQFF.

The chain employs TRBV9 and TRBJ2-2; no firm D call. From germline, CDR1 is SGDLS and CDR2 YYNGEE. The V end was cut by 0 bases, the J end by 4 bases, with 16 bases between. The CDR3 is made up of 17 amino acids. The CDR3 loop reads CASSVEEGTVPTGELFF. The CDR3 DNA follows: TGTGCCAGCAGCGTAGAGGAAGGAACAGTCCCCACCGGGGAGCTGTTTTTT. Combining the CDR3 with reference TRBV9 and TRBJ2-2 gives the whole variable domain DSGVTQTPKHLITATGQRVTLRCSPRSGDLSVYWYQQSLDQGLQFLIQYYNGEERAKGNILERFSAQQFPDLHSELNLSSLELGDSALYFCASSVEEGTVPTGELFFGEGSRLTVL.